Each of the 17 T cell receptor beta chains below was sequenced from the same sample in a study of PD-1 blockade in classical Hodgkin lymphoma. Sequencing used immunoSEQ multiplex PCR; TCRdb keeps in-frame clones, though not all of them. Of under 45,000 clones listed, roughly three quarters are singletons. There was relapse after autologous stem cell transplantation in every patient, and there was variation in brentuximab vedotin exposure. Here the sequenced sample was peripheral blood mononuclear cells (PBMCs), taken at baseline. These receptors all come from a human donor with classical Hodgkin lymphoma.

CDR3 coding DNA: TGTGCCAGCAGCTTCCAGGGTTCCCTTACTGAAGCTTTCTTT. Translating gives CASSFQGSLTEAFF. This sequence joins TRBV7-3 and TRBJ1-1; perhaps TRBD1 as D (5 bases). This CDR3 spans 14 amino acids. Germline CDR1 is SGHTA and CDR2 is FQGTGA. Trimming stripped 3 bases from V and 5 bases from J, with 13 bases between.

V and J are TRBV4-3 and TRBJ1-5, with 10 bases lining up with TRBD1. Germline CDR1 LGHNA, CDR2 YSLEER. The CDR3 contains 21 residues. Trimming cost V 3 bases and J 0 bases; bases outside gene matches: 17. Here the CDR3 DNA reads TGCGCCAGCAGCCAGAAATCTAAGGGGGACAGGGGTCTTTATAGCAATCAGCCCCAGCATTTT. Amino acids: CASSQKSKGDRGLYSNQPQHF.

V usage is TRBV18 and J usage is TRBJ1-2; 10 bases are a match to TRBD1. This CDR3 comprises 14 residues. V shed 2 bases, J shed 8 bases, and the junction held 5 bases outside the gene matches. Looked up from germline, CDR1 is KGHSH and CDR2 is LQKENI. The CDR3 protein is CASSPGTGESGYTF. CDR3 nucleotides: TGTGCCAGCTCACCAGGGACAGGGGAAAGCGGCTACACCTTC. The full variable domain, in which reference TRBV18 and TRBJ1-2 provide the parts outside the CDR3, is NAGVMQNPRHLVRRRGQEARLRCSPMKGHSHVYWYRQLPEEGLKFMVYLQKENIIDESGMPKERFSAEFPKEGPSILRIQQVVRGDSAAYFCASSPGTGESGYTFGSGTRLTVV.

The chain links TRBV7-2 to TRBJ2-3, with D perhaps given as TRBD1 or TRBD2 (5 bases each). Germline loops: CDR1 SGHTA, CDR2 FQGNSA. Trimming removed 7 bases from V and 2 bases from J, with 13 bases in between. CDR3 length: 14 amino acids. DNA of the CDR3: TGTGCCAGCATCCAACGGGGCCCCACAGATACGCAGTATTTT. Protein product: CASIQRGPTDTQYF.

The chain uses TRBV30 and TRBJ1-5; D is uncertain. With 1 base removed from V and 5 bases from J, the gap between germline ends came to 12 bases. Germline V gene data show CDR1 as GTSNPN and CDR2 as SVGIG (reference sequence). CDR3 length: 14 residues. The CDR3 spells CAWSGYGQHQPQHF. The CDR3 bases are TGTGCCTGGAGTGGATACGGGCAGCATCAGCCCCAGCATTTT.

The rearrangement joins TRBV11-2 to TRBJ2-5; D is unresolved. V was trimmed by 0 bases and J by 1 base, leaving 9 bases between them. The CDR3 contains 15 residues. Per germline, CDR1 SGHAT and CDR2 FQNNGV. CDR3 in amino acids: CASSLEAPVQETQYF. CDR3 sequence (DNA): TGTGCCAGCAGCTTAGAGGCGCCCGTCCAAGAGACCCAGTACTTC.

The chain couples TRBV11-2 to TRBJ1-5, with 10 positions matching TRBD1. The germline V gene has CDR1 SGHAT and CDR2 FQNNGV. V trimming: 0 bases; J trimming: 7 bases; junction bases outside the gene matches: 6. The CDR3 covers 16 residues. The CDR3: CASSLDSGTGVQPQHF. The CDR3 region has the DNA TGTGCCAGCAGCTTAGATAGTGGGACAGGGGTGCAGCCCCAGCATTTT.

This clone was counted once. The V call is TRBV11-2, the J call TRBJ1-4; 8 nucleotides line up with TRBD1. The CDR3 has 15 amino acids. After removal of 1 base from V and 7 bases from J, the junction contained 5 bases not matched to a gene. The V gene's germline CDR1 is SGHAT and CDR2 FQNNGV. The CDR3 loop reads CASSLGGQGVEKLFF. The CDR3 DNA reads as TGTGCCAGCAGCTTAGGAGGACAGGGTGTTGAAAAACTGTTTTTT. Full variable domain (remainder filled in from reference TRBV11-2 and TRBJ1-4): EAGVAQSPRYKIIEKRQSVAFWCNPISGHATLYWYQQILGQGPKLLIQFQNNGVVDDSQLPKDRFSAERLKGVDSTLKIQPAKLEDSAVYLCASSLGGQGVEKLFFGSGTQLSVL.

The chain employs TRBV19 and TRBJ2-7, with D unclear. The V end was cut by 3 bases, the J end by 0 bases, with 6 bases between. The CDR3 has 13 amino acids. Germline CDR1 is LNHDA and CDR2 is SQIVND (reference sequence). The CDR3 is CASSMRTSYEQYF. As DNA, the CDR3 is TGTGCCAGTAGTATGAGGACCTCCTACGAGCAGTACTTC.

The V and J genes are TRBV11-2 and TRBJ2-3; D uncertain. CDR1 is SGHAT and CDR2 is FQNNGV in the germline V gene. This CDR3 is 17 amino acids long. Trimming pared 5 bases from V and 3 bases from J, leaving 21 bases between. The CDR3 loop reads CASSPLGSPTRTDTQYF. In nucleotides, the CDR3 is TGTGCCAGCAGCCCCCTAGGTAGCCCGACGAGGACAGATACGCAGTATTTT.

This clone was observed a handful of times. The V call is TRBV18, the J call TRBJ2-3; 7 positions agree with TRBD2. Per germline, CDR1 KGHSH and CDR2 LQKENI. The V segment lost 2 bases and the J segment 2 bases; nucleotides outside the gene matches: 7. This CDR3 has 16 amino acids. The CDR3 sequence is CASSPGAGVFTDTQYF. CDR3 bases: TGTGCCAGCTCACCAGGGGCGGGAGTATTCACAGATACGCAGTATTTT. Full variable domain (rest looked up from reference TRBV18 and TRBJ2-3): NAGVMQNPRHLVRRRGQEARLRCSPMKGHSHVYWYRQLPEEGLKFMVYLQKENIIDESGMPKERFSAEFPKEGPSILRIQQVVRGDSAAYFCASSPGAGVFTDTQYFGPGTRLTVL.

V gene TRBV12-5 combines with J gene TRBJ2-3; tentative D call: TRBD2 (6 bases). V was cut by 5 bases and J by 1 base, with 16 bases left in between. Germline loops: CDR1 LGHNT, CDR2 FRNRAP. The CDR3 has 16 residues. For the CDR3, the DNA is TGTGCTAGTGGTGGCCTGGCGGGGCCTTGCACAGATACGCAGTATTTT. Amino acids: CASGGLAGPCTDTQYF.

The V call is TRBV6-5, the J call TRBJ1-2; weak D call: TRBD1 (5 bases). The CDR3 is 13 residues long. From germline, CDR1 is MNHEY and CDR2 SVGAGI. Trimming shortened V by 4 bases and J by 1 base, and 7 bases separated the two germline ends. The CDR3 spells CASSFRDNYGYTF. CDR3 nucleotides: TGTGCCAGCAGTTTCAGGGATAACTATGGCTACACCTTC.

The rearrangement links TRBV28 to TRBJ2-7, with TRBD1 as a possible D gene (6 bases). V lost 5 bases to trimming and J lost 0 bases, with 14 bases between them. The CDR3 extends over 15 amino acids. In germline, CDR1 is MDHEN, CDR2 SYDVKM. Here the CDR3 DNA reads TGTGCCAGCAGTCCCCCGGCAGGGGTCTCCTACGAGCAGTACTTC. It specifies CASSPPAGVSYEQYF.

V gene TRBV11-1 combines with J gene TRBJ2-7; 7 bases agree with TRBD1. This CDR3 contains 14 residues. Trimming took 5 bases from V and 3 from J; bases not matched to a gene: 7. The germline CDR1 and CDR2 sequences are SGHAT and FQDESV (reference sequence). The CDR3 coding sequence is TGTGCCAGCAGCCTCCGGCGACAGGGCTACGAGCAGTACTTC. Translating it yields CASSLRRQGYEQYF.

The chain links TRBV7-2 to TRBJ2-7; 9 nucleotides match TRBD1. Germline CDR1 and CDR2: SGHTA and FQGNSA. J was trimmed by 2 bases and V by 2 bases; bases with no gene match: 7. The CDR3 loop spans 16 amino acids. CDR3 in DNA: TGTGCCAGCAGCTTACGACAGGGGGACCGTACCTACGAGCAGTACTTC. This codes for CASSLRQGDRTYEQYF.

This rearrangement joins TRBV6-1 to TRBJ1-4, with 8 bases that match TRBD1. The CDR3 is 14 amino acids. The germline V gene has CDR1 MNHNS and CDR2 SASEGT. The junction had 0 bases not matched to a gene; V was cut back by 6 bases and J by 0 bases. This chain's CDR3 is CASRTGATNEKLFF. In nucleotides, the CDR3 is TGTGCCAGCAGGACAGGGGCAACTAATGAAAAACTGTTTTTT.